The sequence of this TCR beta chain was determined in a study of blood T cell repertoires in COVID-19. There are 18 residues in the CDR3. The V gene end was trimmed by 1 base and the J gene end by 1 base; junction bases not matched to a gene: 14. The germline gives CDR1 GTSNPN, CDR2 SVGIG (reference sequence). Assay: immunoSEQ multiplex PCR; the TCRdb copy retains only in-frame clones and omits some. This table has about 250,000 clones, roughly 81% appearing once. This sequence joins TRBV30 and TRBJ2-5; 8 nucleotides align to TRBD2. The TCR originated in a man aged 50 to 60 with acute or convalescent COVID-19. Sequencing used peripheral blood. CDR3 bases: TGTGCCTGGAGTGGGAGGAGCTTGCGGGGGGCACCCCAAGAGACCCAGTACTTC. Encoded protein: CAWSGRSLRGAPQETQYF.